This T cell receptor (beta chain) stems from a study of OX40 agonist ivuxolimab in advanced cancers. Overall study context: While on treatment, patients had intravenous ivuxolimab at 0.01 to 10 mg/kg every 2 weeks.

Produced via immunoSEQ multiplex PCR; TCRdb's table is partial and in-frame only. The sample records 85,000 to 100,000 clones, approximately 94% being singletons. This clone was counted only a few times. Its antigen is as yet unknown. Study-wide results and limits: In general, CD8+ T cells held more expanded clones than CD4+ did, on average.

With 1 base clipped from V and 0 bases from J, the junction kept 8 bases outside the gene matches. The length of the CDR3 is 17 residues. The germline V gene has CDR1 SEHNR and CDR2 FQNEAQ (reference sequence). The chain has TRBV7-9 and TRBJ1-2, with 7 bases fitting TRBD1. The receptor comes from an adult with an advanced solid tumor such as melanoma, head and neck, liver or kidney cancer. Source: CD4+ or CD8+ T cells sorted from blood, taken in a trial of the OX40 agonist ivuxolimab. CDR3 protein: CASSLGGGTASNYGYTF. CDR3 DNA sequence: TGTGCCAGCAGCTTAGGAGGGGGGACAGCATCTAACTATGGCTACACCTTC.